This TCR beta chain was documented in a study of cytomegalovirus exposure and HLA in healthy donors. Findings and caveats of the study: The authors later found TCR association rates varying by HLA locus, with DRB1 most and HLA-C fewest. In a later analysis, TCR beta V- and J-gene trimming was associated with a missense DCLRE1C variant. Immune exposure information available was restricted to CMV serostatus. Common viral pathogens (according to a later analysis) appeared linked to several of the most significant clusters.

As to this clone: The antigen is undetermined.

PCR amplification relied on 60 Vbeta primers (plus 13 Jbeta primers). Data came from immunoSEQ multiplex PCR; TCRdb stores just in-frame clones and leaves some out. The data hold 160,000 or so clones, with around three quarters observed a single time. V dropped 1 base and J dropped 2; count of bases not matched to a gene: 4. CDR3 size: 16 residues. The germline CDR1 and CDR2 sequences are SGHNT and YENEEA. Material for sequencing was PBMCs. This sequence originates from a man in his fifties or sixties in good health and CMV-seropositive. The chain uses TRBV11-3 and TRBJ2-3; TRBD1 agrees at 9 bases. CDR3 in amino acids: CASSLGDRVNTDTQYF. DNA of the CDR3: TGTGCCAGCAGCTTAGGGGACAGGGTCAACACAGATACGCAGTATTTT. Variable domain in full (rest from reference TRBV11-3 and TRBJ2-3): EAGVVQSPRYKIIEKKQPVAFWCNPISGHNTLYWYLQNLGQGPELLIRYENEEAVDDSQLPKDRFSAERLKGVDSTLKIQPAELGDSAVYLCASSLGDRVNTDTQYFGPGTRLTVL.